Each of the 13 T cell receptor beta chains below was sequenced from the same sample in a study of shared clonotypes between healthy human individuals. The table came from immunoSEQ multiplex PCR; TCRdb's copy has only in-frame clones and leaves some out. The sample carries a few hundred thousand clones, about nine tenths recorded once. The sequenced sample consisted of memory CD8+ T cells sorted from blood. Stated subset: CD45RO+ cells pooled with CCR7-negative TemRA cells. The receptors were sampled from a man aged 18 to 35 in good health.

This clone has a single count. The V call is TRBV6-5, the J call TRBJ1-3, with D uncertain. The CDR3 length is 15 residues. Germline lookup yields CDR1 MNHEY and CDR2 SVGAGI. Trimming pared 0 bases from V and 8 bases from J, leaving 14 bases between. The CDR3 DNA reads as TGTGCCAGCAGTTACTCTGGCAACCGAGGAGACACCATATATTTT. Translated: CASSYSGNRGDTIYF.

The chain joins TRBV6-1 to TRBJ2-1; 7 nucleotides agree with TRBD1. The germline CDR1 and CDR2 sequences are MNHNS and SASEGT. This CDR3 has 13 amino acids. V trimming: 5 bases; J trimming: 3 bases; junction bases outside the gene matches: 1. CDR3 sequence reads: CASSWDSYNEQFF. The DNA for the CDR3 is TGTGCCAGCAGTTGGGACAGCTACAATGAGCAGTTCTTC.

The chain links TRBV27 to TRBJ2-5; D uncertain. Germline-derived CDR1 and CDR2 are MNHEY and SMNVEV (reference sequence). The CDR3 contains 15 residues. V lost 5 bases, J lost 4 bases, and 17 bases lay in between. The CDR3 nucleotides are TGTGCCAGCAGTCCCAAAACCCTTTGGGGAGAGACCCAGTACTTC. Translation gives CASSPKTLWGETQYF.

The rearrangement joins TRBV2 to TRBJ2-7; TRBD1 is a possible D gene (5 bases). Germline V gene lookup returns CDR1 SNHLY and CDR2 FYNNEI. The CDR3 runs to 12 residues. Trimming stripped 8 bases from V and 1 base from J, with 9 bases between. The CDR3 nucleotides are TGTGCCAGCGGGGCAGAGTCCTACGAGCAGTACTTC. Translating gives CASGAESYEQYF.

The gene calls are TRBV27 and TRBJ1-5; D gene uncertain. Trimming stripped 6 bases from V and 3 bases from J, with 15 bases between. The CDR3 totals 15 residues. Germline-derived CDR1 and CDR2 are MNHEY and SMNVEV (reference sequence). The DNA for the CDR3 is TGTGCCAGCAGGGAGCGCGCGGGATACAATCAGCCCCAGCATTTT. Its protein is CASRERAGYNQPQHF.

This sequence joins TRBV15 and TRBJ2-7; D is uncertain. CDR1 and CDR2 (germline): LNHNV, YYDKDF (reference sequence). With 1 base removed from V and 2 bases from J, the gap between germline ends came to 6 bases. CDR3 length: 13 residues. CDR3 DNA sequence: TGTGCCACCAGCAGAGCCCGAACCTACGAGCAGTACTTC. It is translated as CATSRARTYEQYF.

The chain combines TRBV7-2 with TRBJ2-7, with 11 bases aligning to TRBD2. The CDR3 length is 15 residues. Trimming at V came to 5 bases and at J to 4 bases, leaving 7 bases not matched to a gene. Germline CDR1 and CDR2: SGHTA and FQGNSA. DNA of the CDR3: TGTGCCAGCAGCGTCTCTAGCGGGGGGTCGTACGAGCAGTACTTC. It encodes CASSVSSGGSYEQYF.

This chain uses TRBV6-4 with TRBJ2-2, with 11 bases identical to TRBD2. The V segment lost 5 bases and the J segment 6 bases; nucleotides outside the gene matches: 8. CDR3 length: 16 amino acids. Germline V gene lookup returns CDR1 MRHNA and CDR2 SNTAGT. The CDR3 spells CASSYVIAGGPGELFF. The CDR3 bases are TGTGCCAGCAGTTACGTTATAGCGGGAGGGCCCGGGGAGCTGTTTTTT.

This chain uses TRBV21-1 with TRBJ2-1; TRBD2, the D gene given by the table, was not confirmed from the DNA. TRBV21-1 is an annotated pseudogene. The CDR3 is 12 amino acids. The CDR3 region has the DNA TGTGCCAGCAGCACCTGGACGGGGGAGCAGTTCTTC. It is translated as CASSTWTGEQFF.

In its sample, this clone was seen once. This chain connects TRBV13 to TRBJ2-5; the D gene is possibly TRBD2 (6 bases). The germline V gene has CDR1 PRHDT and CDR2 FYEKMQ (reference sequence). V lost 3 bases and J 4 bases, leaving 15 bases between the germline ends. CDR3 length: 15 amino acids. This CDR3 reads CASSFAGSGPETQYF. CDR3 DNA: TGTGCCAGCAGCTTTGCGGGGTCCGGACCAGAGACCCAGTACTTC.

The rearrangement uses TRBV7-9 and TRBJ2-7; 12 bases fit TRBD2. With V trimmed by 6 bases and J by 5 bases, 8 bases remained unmatched. Germline V gene data show CDR1 as SEHNR and CDR2 as FQNEAQ (reference sequence). The CDR3 totals 15 residues. CDR3 bases: TGTGCCAGCAGACACCTAGCGGGAGGGTATGACGAGCAGTACTTC. This gives the protein CASRHLAGGYDEQYF.

The CDR3 nucleotides are TGTGCCAGCAGCTCCACGGGACTACCCTACAATGAGCAGTTCTTC. Its translation: CASSSTGLPYNEQFF. The chain links TRBV13 to TRBJ2-1, with 7 bases aligning to TRBD2. After removal of 4 bases from V and 2 bases from J, the junction contained 5 bases not matched to a gene. Per the germline V gene, CDR1 is PRHDT and CDR2 is FYEKMQ (reference sequence). The CDR3 totals 15 residues.

V is TRBV27 and J is TRBJ2-5; 8 bases line up with TRBD1. CDR1 MNHEY and CDR2 SMNVEV come from the germline V gene (reference sequence). V lost 2 bases, J lost 5 bases, and 4 bases stayed unmatched. This CDR3 contains 14 residues. The CDR3 nucleotides are TGTGCCAGCAGTTTACAGGGGGCTTGGGAGACCCAGTACTTC. Protein sequence: CASSLQGAWETQYF.